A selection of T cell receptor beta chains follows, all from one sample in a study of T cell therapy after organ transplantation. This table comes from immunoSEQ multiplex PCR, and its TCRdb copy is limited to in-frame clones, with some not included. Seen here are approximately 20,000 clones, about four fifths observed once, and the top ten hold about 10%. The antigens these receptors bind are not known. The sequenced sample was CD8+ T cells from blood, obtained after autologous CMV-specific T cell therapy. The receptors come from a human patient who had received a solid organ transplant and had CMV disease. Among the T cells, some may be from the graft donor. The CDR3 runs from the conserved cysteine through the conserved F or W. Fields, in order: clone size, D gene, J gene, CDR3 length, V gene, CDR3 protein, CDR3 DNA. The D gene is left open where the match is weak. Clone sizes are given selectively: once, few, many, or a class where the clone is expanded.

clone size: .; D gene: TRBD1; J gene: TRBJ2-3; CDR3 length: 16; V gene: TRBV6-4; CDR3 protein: CASSRQGTLNTDTQYF; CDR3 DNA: TGTGCCAGCAGCCGACAGGGAACATTAAACACAGATACGCAGTATTTT
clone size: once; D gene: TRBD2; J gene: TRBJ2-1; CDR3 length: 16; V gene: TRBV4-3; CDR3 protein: CASSQYLAGPYNEQFF; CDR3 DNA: TGCGCCAGCAGCCAATATCTAGCGGGGCCATACAATGAGCAGTTCTTC
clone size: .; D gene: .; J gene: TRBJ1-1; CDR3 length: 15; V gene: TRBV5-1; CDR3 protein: CASSWTSGGGTEAFF; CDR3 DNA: TGCGCCAGCAGTTGGACAAGTGGGGGTGGCACTGAAGCTTTCTTT
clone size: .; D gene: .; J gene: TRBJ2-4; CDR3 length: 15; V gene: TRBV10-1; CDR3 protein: CASSEGSNLENIQYF; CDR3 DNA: TGCGCCAGCAGTGAGGGTTCCAACTTGGAAAACATTCAGTACTTC
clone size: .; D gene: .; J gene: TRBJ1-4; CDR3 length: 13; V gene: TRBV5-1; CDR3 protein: CASSYRGGEKLFF; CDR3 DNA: TGCGCCAGCAGCTACAGAGGAGGAGAAAAACTGTTTTTT
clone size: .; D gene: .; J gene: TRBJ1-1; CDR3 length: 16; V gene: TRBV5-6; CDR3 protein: CASSADERRHPPEAFF; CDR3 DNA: TGTGCCAGCAGCGCGGACGAGAGGAGACACCCCCCTGAAGCTTTCTTT
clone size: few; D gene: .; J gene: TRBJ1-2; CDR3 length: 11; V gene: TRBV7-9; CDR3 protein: CASTNSDGYTF; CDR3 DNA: TGTGCCAGCACCAACAGCGATGGCTACACCTTC
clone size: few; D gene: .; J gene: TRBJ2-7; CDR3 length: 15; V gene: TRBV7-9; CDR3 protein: CASSSPPRGTYEQYF; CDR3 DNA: TGTGCCAGCAGCTCCCCCCCTCGAGGGACCTACGAGCAGTACTTC
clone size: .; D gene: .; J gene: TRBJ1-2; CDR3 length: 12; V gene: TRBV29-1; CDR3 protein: CSVEDSPYGYTF; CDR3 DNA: TGCAGCGTTGAGGACTCCCCCTATGGCTACACCTTC
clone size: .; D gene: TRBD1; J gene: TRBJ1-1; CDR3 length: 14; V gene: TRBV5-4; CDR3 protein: CASSRVDRAGEAFF; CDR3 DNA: TGTGCCAGCAGCCGAGTCGACAGGGCCGGGGAGGCTTTCTTT
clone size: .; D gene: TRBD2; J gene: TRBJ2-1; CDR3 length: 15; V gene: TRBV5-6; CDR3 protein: CASSRGSGAYNEQFF; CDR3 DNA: TGTGCCAGCAGCCGCGGGAGTGGGGCCTACAATGAGCAGTTCTTC
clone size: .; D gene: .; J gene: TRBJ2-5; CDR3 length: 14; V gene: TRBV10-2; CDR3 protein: CASSESNSLETQYF; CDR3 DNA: TGCGCCAGCAGTGAGTCGAATAGCCTGGAGACCCAGTACTTC
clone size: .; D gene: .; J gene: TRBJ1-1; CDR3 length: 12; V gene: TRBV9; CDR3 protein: CASSPGGAEAFF; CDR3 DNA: TGTGCCAGCAGCCCCGGGGGGGCTGAAGCTTTCTTT
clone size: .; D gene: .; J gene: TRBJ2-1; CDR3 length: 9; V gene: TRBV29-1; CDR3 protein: CSVPNEQFF; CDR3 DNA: TGCAGCGTCCCAAATGAGCAGTTCTTC
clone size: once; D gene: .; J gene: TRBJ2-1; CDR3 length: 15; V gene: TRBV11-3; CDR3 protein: CASSSRGGPYNEQFF; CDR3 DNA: TGTGCCAGCAGCTCCCGGGGTGGCCCGTACAATGAGCAGTTCTTC
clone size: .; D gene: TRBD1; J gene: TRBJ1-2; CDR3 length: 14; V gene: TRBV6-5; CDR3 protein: CASNPEAGGYGYTF; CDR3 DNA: TGTGCCAGCAACCCGGAGGCAGGGGGATATGGCTACACCTTC
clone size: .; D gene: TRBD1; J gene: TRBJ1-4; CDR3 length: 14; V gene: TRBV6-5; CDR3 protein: CASSLTGTGLELFF; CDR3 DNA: TGTGCCAGCAGTTTAACCGGGACAGGTCTTGAACTGTTTTTT
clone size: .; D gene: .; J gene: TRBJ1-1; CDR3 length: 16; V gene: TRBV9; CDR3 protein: CASSANRASLNTEAFF; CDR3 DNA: TGTGCCAGCAGCGCCAACAGGGCATCTCTGAACACTGAAGCTTTCTTT
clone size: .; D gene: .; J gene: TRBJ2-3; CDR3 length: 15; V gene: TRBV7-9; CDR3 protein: CASSGWGGSTDTQYF; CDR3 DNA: TGTGCCAGCAGCGGCTGGGGCGGGAGCACAGATACGCAGTATTTT